This T cell receptor beta chain was profiled in a study of cytomegalovirus exposure and HLA in healthy donors. Germline CDR1 is LNHDA and CDR2 is SQIVND (reference sequence). J gave up 3 bases and V 5 bases, and 6 bases lay outside the gene matches. This CDR3 is built from 14 residues. Study observations and caveats: Follow-up analysis later connected one missense variant in DCLRE1C with trimming of TCR beta V- and J-genes.

The PCR ran on 60 Vbeta and 13 Jbeta primers. Only in-frame clones appear in the TCRdb table, and some are missing; sequencing was by immunoSEQ multiplex PCR. Here the sample table reports about 130,000 clones. For this clone: Its matching antigen is unknown.

The source is a woman aged 40 to 50 in good health and CMV-seropositive. The chain couples TRBV19 to TRBJ1-1; the match to TRBD1 covers 7 bases. Input material: PBMCs. CDR3 coding DNA: TGTGCCAGTAGTTCCCGACAGGGAGACACTGAAGCTTTCTTT. Its protein is CASSSRQGDTEAFF.